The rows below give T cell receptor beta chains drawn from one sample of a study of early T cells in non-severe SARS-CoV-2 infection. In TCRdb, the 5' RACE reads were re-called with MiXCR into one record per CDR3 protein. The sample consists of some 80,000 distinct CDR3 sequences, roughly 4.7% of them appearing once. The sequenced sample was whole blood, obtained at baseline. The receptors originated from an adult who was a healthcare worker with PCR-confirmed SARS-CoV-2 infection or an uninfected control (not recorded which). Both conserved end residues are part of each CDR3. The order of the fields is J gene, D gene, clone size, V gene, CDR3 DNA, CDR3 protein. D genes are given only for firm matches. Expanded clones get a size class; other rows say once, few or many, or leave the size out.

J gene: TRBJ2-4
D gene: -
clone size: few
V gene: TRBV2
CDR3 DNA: TGTGCCAGCAGTGAAGTAAACATTCAGTACTTC
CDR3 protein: CASSEVNIQYF

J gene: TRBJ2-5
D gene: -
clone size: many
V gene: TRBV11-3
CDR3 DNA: TGTGCCAGCAGCTTAGGGGGGACCCCAAGGGAGACCCAGTACTTC
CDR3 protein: CASSLGGTPRETQYF

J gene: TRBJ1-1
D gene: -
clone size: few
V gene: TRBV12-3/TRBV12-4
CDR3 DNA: TGTGCCAGCAGTTTATCCGGACGGCCTGAAGCTTTCTTT
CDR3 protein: CASSLSGRPEAFF

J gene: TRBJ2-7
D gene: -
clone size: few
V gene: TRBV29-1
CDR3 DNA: TGCAGCGTTGATCTAGCACAGGGATACGAGCAGTACTTC
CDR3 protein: CSVDLAQGYEQYF

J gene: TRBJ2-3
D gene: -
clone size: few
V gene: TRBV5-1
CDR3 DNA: TGCGCCAGCCGGGACTCTAGCACAGATACGCAGTATTTT
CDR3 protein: CASRDSSTDTQYF

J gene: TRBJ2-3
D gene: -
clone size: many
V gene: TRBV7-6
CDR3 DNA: TGTGCCAGCAGCTCAGGGCCGGTCGGGGATACGCAGTATTTT
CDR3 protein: CASSSGPVGDTQYF

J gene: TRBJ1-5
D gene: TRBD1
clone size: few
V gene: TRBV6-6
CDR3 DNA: TGTGCCAGCAGTTTGAGACAGGGGGTCGGTCAGCCCCAGCATTTT
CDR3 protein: CASSLRQGVGQPQHF

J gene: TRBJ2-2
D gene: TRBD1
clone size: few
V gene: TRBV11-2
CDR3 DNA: TGTGCCAGCAGTCGAACTCCCGGACAGGGGGCCGGGGAGCTGTTTTTT
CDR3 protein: CASSRTPGQGAGELFF

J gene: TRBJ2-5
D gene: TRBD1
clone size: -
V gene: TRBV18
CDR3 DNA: TGTGCCAGCTCACCTGACAGGGGGCAGACCCAGTACTTC
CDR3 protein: CASSPDRGQTQYF

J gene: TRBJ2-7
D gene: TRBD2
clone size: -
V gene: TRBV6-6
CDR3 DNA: TGTGCCAGCAGCCAGACTAGCTCCGAGCAGTACTTC
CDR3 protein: CASSQTSSEQYF

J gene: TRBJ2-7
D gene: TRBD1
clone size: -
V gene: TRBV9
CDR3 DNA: TGTGCCAGCAGCGTTGAGGGGGCCTCCTACGAGCAGTACTTC
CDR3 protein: CASSVEGASYEQYF

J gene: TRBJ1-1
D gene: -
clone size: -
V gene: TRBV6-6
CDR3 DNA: TGTGCCAGCAGTTACAATGGGGGGCGGAACACTGAAGCTTTCTTT
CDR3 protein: CASSYNGGRNTEAFF

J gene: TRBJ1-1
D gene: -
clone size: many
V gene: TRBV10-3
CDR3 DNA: TGTGCCATCAGTGCCGGGGCGGGCACTGAAGCTTTCTTT
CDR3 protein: CAISAGAGTEAFF

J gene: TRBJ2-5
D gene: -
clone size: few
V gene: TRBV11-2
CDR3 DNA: TGTGCCAGCAGCTTAGTTATTCCGGGGGCTGGGGAGACCCAGTACTTC
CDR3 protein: CASSLVIPGAGETQYF

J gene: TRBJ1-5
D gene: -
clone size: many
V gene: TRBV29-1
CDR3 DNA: TGCAGCGTTGCAGGAGGATACAATCAGCCCCAGCATTTT
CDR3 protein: CSVAGGYNQPQHF

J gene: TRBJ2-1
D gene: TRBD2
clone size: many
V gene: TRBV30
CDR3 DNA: TGTGCCTGGAGTCCTACTAGCGTGTACAATGAGCAGTTCTTC
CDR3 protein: CAWSPTSVYNEQFF

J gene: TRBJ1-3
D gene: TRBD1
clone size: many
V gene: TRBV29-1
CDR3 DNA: TGCAGCGTTGAGACAGGGGTTGATGGAAACACCATATATTTT
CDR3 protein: CSVETGVDGNTIYF

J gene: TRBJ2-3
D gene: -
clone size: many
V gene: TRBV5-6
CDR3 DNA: TGTGCCAGCAGCTTTAGCGGAACAGATACGCAGTATTTT
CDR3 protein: CASSFSGTDTQYF

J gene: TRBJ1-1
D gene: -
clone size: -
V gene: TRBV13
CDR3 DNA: TGTGCCAGCAGCTTAGATCAGGGTCTAAACACTGAAGCTTTCTTT
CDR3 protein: CASSLDQGLNTEAFF

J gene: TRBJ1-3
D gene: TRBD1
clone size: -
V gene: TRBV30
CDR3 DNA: TGTGCCTGGAGCACCGGGACAGGGGGCTTCTCCGACGGAAACACCATATATTTT
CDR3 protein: CAWSTGTGGFSDGNTIYF

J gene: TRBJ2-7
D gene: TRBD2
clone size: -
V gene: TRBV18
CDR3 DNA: TGTGCCAGCTCACCGGTCCAGTGGACTAGCGCTCACGAGCAGTACTTC
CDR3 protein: CASSPVQWTSAHEQYF

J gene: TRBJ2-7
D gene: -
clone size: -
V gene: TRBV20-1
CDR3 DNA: TGCAGTGCTAGATGGGCAGGGTCCTACGAGCAGTACTTC
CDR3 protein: CSARWAGSYEQYF

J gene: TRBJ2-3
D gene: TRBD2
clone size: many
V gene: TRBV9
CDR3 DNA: TGTGCCAGCAGCGTAGAAGGGAGGGCTAGCACAGATACGCAGTATTTT
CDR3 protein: CASSVEGRASTDTQYF

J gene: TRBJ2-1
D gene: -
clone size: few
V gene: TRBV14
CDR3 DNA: TGTGCCAGCAGCCTCCCATGGAGTTACAATGAGCAGTTCTTC
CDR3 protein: CASSLPWSYNEQFF

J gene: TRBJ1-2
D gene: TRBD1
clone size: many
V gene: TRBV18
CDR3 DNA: TGTGCCAGCTCACCGGGACAGAACTATGGCTACACCTTC
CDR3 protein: CASSPGQNYGYTF

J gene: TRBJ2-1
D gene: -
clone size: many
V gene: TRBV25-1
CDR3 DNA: TGTGCCAGCAGTGCTGTCCTCTACAATGAGCAGTTCTTC
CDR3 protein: CASSAVLYNEQFF

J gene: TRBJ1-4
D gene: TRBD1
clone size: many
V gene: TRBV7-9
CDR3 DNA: TGTGCCAGCAGCTTATCCTATCCGACAGGGGGCGCCCCCAGGGAAAAACTGTTTTTT
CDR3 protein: CASSLSYPTGGAPREKLFF

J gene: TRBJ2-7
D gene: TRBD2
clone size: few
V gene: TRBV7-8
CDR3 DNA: TGTGCCAGCAGCTTAGGGACTAGCGGGAACTACGAGCAGTACTTC
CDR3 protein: CASSLGTSGNYEQYF

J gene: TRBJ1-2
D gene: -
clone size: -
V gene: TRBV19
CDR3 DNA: TGTGCCAGTAGTATCAGTAGGCAGATCTATGGCTACACCTTC
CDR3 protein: CASSISRQIYGYTF

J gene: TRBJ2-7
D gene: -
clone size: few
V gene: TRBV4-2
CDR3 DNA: TGTGCCAGCAGCCAAGAAAGAGGGACCTACGAGCAGTACTTC
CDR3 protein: CASSQERGTYEQYF

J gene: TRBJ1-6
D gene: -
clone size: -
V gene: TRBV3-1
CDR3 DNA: TGTGCCAGCAGCCAAGACTTCGGACGGAATTCACCCCTCCACTTT
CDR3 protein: CASSQDFGRNSPLHF

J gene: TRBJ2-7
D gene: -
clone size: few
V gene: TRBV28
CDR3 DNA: TGTGCCAGCAGTCCCTCCGTTCACTACGAGCAGTACTTC
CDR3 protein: CASSPSVHYEQYF

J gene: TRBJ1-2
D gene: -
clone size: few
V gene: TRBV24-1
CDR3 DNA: TGTGCCACCAGCCGCGAGGGGTATGGTGGCTACACCTTC
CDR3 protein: CATSREGYGGYTF

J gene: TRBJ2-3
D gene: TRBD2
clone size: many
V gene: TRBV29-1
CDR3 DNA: TGCAGCGTAAATAGCGGGAGGACTTCACGTGCGCAGTATTTT
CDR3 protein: CSVNSGRTSRAQYF

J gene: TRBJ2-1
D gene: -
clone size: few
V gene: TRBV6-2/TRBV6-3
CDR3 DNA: TGTGCCAGCAGTTACTCCCCCGCTAGGAATGAGCAGTTCTTC
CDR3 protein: CASSYSPARNEQFF

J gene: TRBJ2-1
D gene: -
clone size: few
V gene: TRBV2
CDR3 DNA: TGTGCCAGCAGTGAGACTAGTTACTTTGAGCAGTTCTTC
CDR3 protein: CASSETSYFEQFF

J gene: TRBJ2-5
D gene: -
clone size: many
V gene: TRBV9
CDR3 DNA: TGTGCCAGCAGCGTAGGACAGGACCCCAAGACCCAGTACTTC
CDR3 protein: CASSVGQDPKTQYF

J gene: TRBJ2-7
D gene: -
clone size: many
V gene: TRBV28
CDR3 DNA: TGTGCCAGCAGTAGTCTCTCGAGCTCCTACGAGCAGTACTTC
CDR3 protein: CASSSLSSSYEQYF